This TCR beta chain was retrieved from a study of molecular identifiers for immune sequencing clone quantification. Study-wide background: Five portions were made in replicates from RNA of roughly 21,000 or 96,000 naive CD8 cells, and four underwent sequencing.

Previously described methods and listed TCR primers were used for bulk TCR libraries. From the PCR reads, TCRdb called clonotypes with MiXCR, one entry per CDR3 protein. The sample has some 680,000 distinct CDR3 sequences; 25% are singletons. This clonotype was found many times. Its antigen is as yet unknown. General study findings and limits: Over 98% of CMV-specific effector molecules, but under 1% of naive ones, were in clones above 20 copies.

Input material: naive CD8+ T cells from blood, with Jurkat cell RNA spiked in. Subset defined: FACS-sorted CD8+CD4-CCR7+CD45RA+ naive T cells. This clonotype was sampled from a human donor in good health. Some libraries in this study had Jurkat cell RNA spiked in.

The CDR3 spells CASSFGEGQPQHF. The CDR3 nucleotides read TGCGCCAGCAGCTTTGGGGAGGGTCAGCCCCAGCATTTT. The gene calls are TRBV5-1 and TRBJ1-5; D is ambiguous. Trimming took off 2 bases at V and 6 bases at J, with 9 bases between the two ends. The CDR3 is 13 amino acids. In germline, CDR1 is SGHRS, CDR2 YFSETQ.